These 32 T cell receptor beta chains were all obtained from the same sample, sequenced in a study of EBV T-cell therapy then PD-1 blockade in nasopharyngeal carcinoma. These receptors have no known antigen. The treatment is: AdE1-LMPpoly-expanded autologous EBV-specific T-cell therapy followed by anti-PD-1 nivolumab. Method: immunoSEQ multiplex PCR; TCRdb's copy keeps in-frame clones and lacks some. The data show some 14,000 clones, 80% to 85% seen once. Sequenced material: CD8+ T cells from blood, taken at roughly day 97 from a patient whose treatment included autologous EBV-specific T cells and nivolumab. The receptor set was obtained from a man in his forties with nasopharyngeal carcinoma.

The V gene is TRBV2, the J gene TRBJ1-1; 7 nucleotides match TRBD1. J gave up 2 bases and V 0 bases, and 12 bases lay outside the gene matches. The CDR3 runs to 18 residues. In germline, CDR1 is SNHLY, CDR2 FYNNEI. Here the CDR3 reads CASSEAPTGSKGNTEAFF. The CDR3 region has the DNA TGTGCCAGCAGTGAAGCACCGACAGGGTCAAAGGGAAACACTGAAGCTTTCTTT.

This chain links TRBV6-6 with TRBJ2-3, with no clear D. The ends were cut back, 6 bases at V and 4 bases at J, with 2 bases in the middle. This CDR3 contains 10 residues. The germline V gene has CDR1 MNHNY and CDR2 SVGAGI (reference sequence). The CDR3 region is CASRADTQYF. CDR3 bases: TGTGCCAGCAGGGCAGATACGCAGTATTTT.

The genes are TRBV27 and TRBJ1-2, with 7 bases that match TRBD1. The V segment lost 5 bases and the J segment 1 base; nucleotides outside the gene matches: 10. CDR3 size: 16 residues. Germline V gene sequence: CDR1 MNHEY, CDR2 SMNVEV (reference sequence). The CDR3 sequence is CASSPSSGTVNYGYTF. The CDR3 DNA reads TGTGCCAGCAGTCCCAGCTCCGGGACAGTTAACTATGGCTACACCTTC.

The chain recombines TRBV4-1 with TRBJ2-2; weak D call: TRBD2 (6 bases). The V and J ends lost 1 base and 1 base respectively, with 7 bases between them. The CDR3 is 15 residues long. Germline-derived CDR1 and CDR2 are MGHRA and YSYEKL. CDR3 amino acids: CASSQGSGNTGELFF. The DNA for the CDR3 is TGCGCCAGCAGCCAAGGTAGCGGGAACACCGGGGAGCTGTTTTTT.

The rearrangement links TRBV7-3 to TRBJ1-6; D might be TRBD1 (5 bases). V lost 3 bases, J lost 5 bases, and 8 bases lay in between. The V gene's germline CDR1 is SGHTA and CDR2 FQGTGA. This CDR3 has 14 residues. This chain's CDR3 is CASSLGPNNSPLHF. DNA of the CDR3: TGTGCCAGCAGCTTGGGACCGAATAATTCACCCCTCCACTTT.

This clone occurred once. This chain joins TRBV29-1 and TRBJ1-2; 8 bases fit TRBD1. The J segment lost 8 bases and the V segment lost 4 bases, leaving 12 bases of the junction unmatched. This CDR3 is built from 14 residues. The germline V gene encodes CDR1 SQVTM and CDR2 ANQGSEA. CDR3 sequence (DNA): TGCAGCGTTGGAACGGCAGGGGGCGCGCGGGGCTACACCTTC. Translated, it gives CSVGTAGGARGYTF. The complete variable domain, with remaining parts taken from reference TRBV29-1 and TRBJ1-2, reads SAVISQKPSRDICQRGTSLTIQCQVDSQVTMMFWYRQQPGQSLTLIATANQGSEATYESGFVIDKFPISRPNLTFSTLTVSNMSPEDSSIYLCSVGTAGGARGYTFGSGTRLTVV.

This clone was counted a single time. The chain uses TRBV3-1 (or the pseudogene TRBV3-2) and TRBJ2-7; 9 nucleotides match TRBD2. The CDR3 is made up of 19 amino acids. Germline CDR1 and CDR2: LGHDT and YNNKEL (reference sequence). V dropped 4 bases and J dropped 5; count of bases not matched to a gene: 21. The CDR3 loop is CASSPSERRGGWRANEQYF. The CDR3 bases are TGTGCCAGCAGCCCTTCCGAGAGGCGGGGGGGCTGGCGGGCGAACGAGCAGTACTTC.

This sequence joins TRBV11-3 and TRBJ2-1, with TRBD1 identical over 7 bases. The CDR3 consists of 14 residues. V gave up 5 bases and J gave up 4 bases; unmatched junction bases: 5. From germline, CDR1 is SGHNT and CDR2 YENEEA. CDR3 sequence: CASSPRDRYNEQFF. Written as DNA, the CDR3 is TGTGCCAGCAGCCCCAGGGACAGATACAATGAGCAGTTCTTC.

The rearrangement uses TRBV7-3 and TRBJ1-1; 7 bases match TRBD1. There are 15 residues in the CDR3. Trimming removed 0 bases from V and 4 bases from J; junction bases left unmatched: 5. CDR1 is SGHTA, CDR2 FQGTGA, per germline. The CDR3 DNA sequence: TGTGCCAGCAGCTTAACCCACAGGGGAGGCACTGAAGCTTTCTTT. Translating gives CASSLTHRGGTEAFF.

The chain joins TRBV7-8 to TRBJ1-6; TRBD1 agrees at 9 bases. The V segment lost 6 bases and the J segment 7 bases; nucleotides outside the gene matches: 16. CDR1 SGHVS and CDR2 FQNEAQ come from the germline V gene. This CDR3 contains 18 residues. The CDR3: CASRLGLGTGTRNSPLHF. The CDR3 bases are TGTGCCAGCAGACTCGGGCTCGGGACAGGGACTCGGAATTCACCCCTCCACTTT. The variable domain in full, with the rest retrieved from reference TRBV7-8 and TRBJ1-6, is GAGVSQSPRYKVAKRGQDVALRCDPISGHVSLFWYQQALGQGPEFLTYFQNEAQLDKSGLPSDRFFAERPEGSVSTLKIQRTQQEDSAVYLCASRLGLGTGTRNSPLHFGNGTRLTVT.

The rearrangement links TRBV7-9 to TRBJ1-4; D call uncertain. The CDR3 length is 15 residues. The ends were cut back, 1 base at V and 6 bases at J, with 12 bases in the middle. The germline V gene has CDR1 SEHNR and CDR2 FQNEAQ (reference sequence). The CDR3 protein is CASSLGSANYEKLFF. In nucleotides, the CDR3 is TGTGCCAGCAGCTTAGGGTCAGCCAACTATGAAAAACTGTTTTTT.

This sequence joins TRBV6-1 and TRBJ1-4, with unresolved D. Trimming removed 2 bases from V and 2 bases from J, with 9 bases in between. The germline V gene has CDR1 MNHNS and CDR2 SASEGT. The CDR3 extends over 15 amino acids. The CDR3 nucleotides read TGTGCCAGCAGTGAATCGGGTTGGACTAATGAAAAACTGTTTTTT. Translation: CASSESGWTNEKLFF.

The V and J genes are TRBV9 and TRBJ2-3; D unclear. Germline assignment: CDR1 SGDLS and CDR2 YYNGEE. V was trimmed by 0 bases and J by 2 bases, leaving 10 bases between them. This CDR3 comprises 15 residues. CDR3 coding DNA: TGTGCCAGCAGCGTAGTAGGGTCCTTCACAGATACGCAGTATTTT. Its protein is CASSVVGSFTDTQYF.

The genes are TRBV2 and TRBJ2-3; tentatively, D is TRBD2 (7 bases). This CDR3 is 14 amino acids long. Deletions cut 4 bases from V and 5 bases from J, with 13 bases between. Germline-derived CDR1 and CDR2 are SNHLY and FYNNEI. The CDR3 DNA sequence: TGTGCCAGCAGTGCTAGGGGGGGCGAAGATACGCAGTATTTT. This gives the protein CASSARGGEDTQYF.

This sequence joins TRBV4-3 and TRBJ2-6; D is undetermined. Trimming shortened V by 4 bases and J by 0 bases, and 10 bases separated the two germline ends. The germline CDR1 and CDR2 sequences are LGHNA and YSLEER. CDR3 length: 16 residues. As DNA, the CDR3 is TGCGCCAGCAGCCCAAGCCCAGGCTCTGGGGCCAACGTCCTGACTTTC. Translation: CASSPSPGSGANVLTF.

J is TRBJ2-7 and V is TRBV7-2; D unclear. The CDR3 totals 14 residues. Looked up from germline, CDR1 is SGHTA and CDR2 is FQGNSA. Trimming removed 3 bases from V and 4 bases from J, with 13 bases in between. CDR3 residues: CASSLTPFTYEQYF. CDR3 bases: TGTGCCAGCAGCTTGACCCCCTTTACGTACGAGCAGTACTTC.

The V gene is TRBV5-1, the J gene TRBJ2-5, with TRBD2 matching over 12 bases. Germline loops: CDR1 SGHRS, CDR2 YFSETQ. The CDR3 is 16 amino acids. The V segment lost 7 bases and the J segment 5 bases; nucleotides outside the gene matches: 12. The CDR3 coding sequence is TGCGCCAGCTCCCCCGCTAGCGGGGGGGCCTGGGAGACCCAGTACTTC. Amino acids: CASSPASGGAWETQYF.

The V call is TRBV6-1, the J call TRBJ2-3; 11 bases map to TRBD2. Germline V gives CDR1 MNHNS, CDR2 SASEGT. J gave up 0 bases and V 1 base, and 3 bases lay outside the gene matches. The CDR3 has 17 residues. The CDR3 spells CASSEGIAGGSTDTQYF. The DNA for the CDR3 is TGTGCCAGCAGTGAAGGAATAGCGGGGGGGAGCACAGATACGCAGTATTTT.

This clone has only one observation. The CDR3 DNA sequence: TGTGCCAGTAACGCAGTTAGCACAGATACGCAGTATTTT. Encoded protein: CASNAVSTDTQYF. The chain is built from TRBV19 and TRBJ2-3; unclear D gene. The CDR3 is 13 amino acids. Germline loops: CDR1 LNHDA, CDR2 SQIVND (reference sequence). With 7 bases removed from V and 0 bases from J, the gap between germline ends came to 8 bases.

The chain couples TRBV7-2 to TRBJ2-3, with 9 nucleotides matching TRBD2. The germline CDR1 and CDR2 sequences are SGHTA and FQGNSA. There are 16 residues in the CDR3. The ends lost 5 bases at V and 5 bases at J; junction bases unmatched: 11. The CDR3 DNA sequence: TGTGCCAGCAGCCCGGATACGGGACTAGCTATAGATACGCAGTATTTT. Its translation: CASSPDTGLAIDTQYF.

This rearrangement joins TRBV18 to TRBJ2-1; unclear D gene. CDR1 is KGHSH and CDR2 is LQKENI in the germline V gene. CDR3 length: 16 amino acids. Trimming removed 5 bases from V and 4 bases from J, with 18 bases in between. The CDR3 DNA reads as TGTGCCAGCTCAACTACAGACACCCAAAAATACAATGAGCAGTTCTTC. Encoded protein: CASSTTDTQKYNEQFF.

The chain links TRBV27 to TRBJ1-2, with 7 positions matching TRBD1. Looked up from germline, CDR1 is MNHEY and CDR2 is SMNVEV (reference sequence). J lost 2 bases, V lost 4 bases, and 16 bases had no gene match. The CDR3 extends over 18 amino acids. The CDR3 DNA reads TGTGCCAGCAGTTGGGGGGGGGTACACAGGGGAACCAACTATGGCTACACCTTC. Amino acid sequence: CASSWGGVHRGTNYGYTF.

The rearrangement links TRBV20-1 to TRBJ2-2; weak D call: TRBD2 (5 bases). Germline CDR1 reads DFQATT; CDR2 reads SNEGSKA (reference sequence). V lost 6 bases to trimming and J lost 7 bases, with 9 bases between them. This CDR3 contains 11 residues. The CDR3 reads CSAGLDGELFF. The DNA of the CDR3 is TGCAGTGCCGGACTTGACGGGGAGCTGTTTTTT.

The chain combines TRBV7-9 with TRBJ1-6; no definite D call. Trimming left V 2 bases short and J 7 bases short, with 6 bases between. The CDR3 loop spans 13 amino acids. The germline gives CDR1 SEHNR, CDR2 FQNEAQ (reference sequence). Written as DNA, the CDR3 is TGTGCCAGCAGCTTAACAGTCAATTCACCCCTCCACTTT. This translates into CASSLTVNSPLHF.

The chain is built from TRBV5-5 and TRBJ2-7; D is undetermined. CDR3 size: 13 residues. The germline CDR1 and CDR2 sequences are SGHKS and YYEKEE (reference sequence). V lost 0 bases and J lost 2, with 6 bases in between. Here the CDR3 DNA reads TGTGCCAGCAGCTTGGTGTCAGCCTACGAGCAGTACTTC. It yields the protein CASSLVSAYEQYF.

This chain joins TRBV10-3 and TRBJ2-7; 9 bases map to TRBD1. V gave up 10 bases and J gave up 7 bases; unmatched junction bases: 17. The CDR3 is 15 residues long. Germline V gene data show CDR1 as ENHRY and CDR2 as SYGVKD. The CDR3 here is CATSSLTTGGEEQYF. The CDR3 DNA reads as TGTGCCACCTCGAGTTTAACGACAGGGGGGGAGGAGCAGTACTTC.

In its sample, this clone was seen a few times. This chain links TRBV11-3 with TRBJ2-1, with D maybe TRBD2 (5 bases). Trimming pared 8 bases from V and 6 bases from J, leaving 11 bases between. The CDR3 extends over 12 amino acids. CDR1 is SGHNT, CDR2 YENEEA, per germline. The CDR3 here is CASSGWSNEQFF. The CDR3 DNA is TGTGCCAGCTCGGGGTGGTCCAATGAGCAGTTCTTC. Based on the CDR3 plus reference TRBV11-3 and TRBJ2-1, the full variable domain is EAGVVQSPRYKIIEKKQPVAFWCNPISGHNTLYWYLQNLGQGPELLIRYENEEAVDDSQLPKDRFSAERLKGVDSTLKIQPAELGDSAVYLCASSGWSNEQFFGPGTRLTVL.

This rearrangement joins TRBV7-6 to TRBJ2-7, with TRBD2 identical over 8 bases. Losses at the gene ends were 5 bases for V and 3 bases for J; bases not matched to a gene: 15. Germline V gives CDR1 SGHVS, CDR2 FNYEAQ. This CDR3 contains 17 residues. CDR3 sequence (DNA): TGTGCCAGCAGCCCCTGGGGGGGGCGGGGGGACATCTACGAGCAGTACTTC. This encodes CASSPWGGRGDIYEQYF.

The chain uses TRBV5-1 and TRBJ2-5, with 8 bases that match TRBD2. Germline V gene lookup returns CDR1 SGHRS and CDR2 YFSETQ. The ends lost 7 bases at V and 2 bases at J; junction bases unmatched: 13. This CDR3 is 16 amino acids long. The DNA for the CDR3 is TGCGCCAGCTCTACTGAAGGGCGGGGGGCGCAAGAGACCCAGTACTTC. Its protein is CASSTEGRGAQETQYF.

The rearrangement joins TRBV9 to TRBJ2-2; weak D call: TRBD2 (7 bases). The CDR3 contains 15 residues. Trimming left V 4 bases short and J 3 bases short, with 13 bases between. The germline V gene has CDR1 SGDLS and CDR2 YYNGEE. As DNA, the CDR3 is TGTGCCAGCAGCCCCGGCGGGGGCTACACCGGGGAGCTGTTTTTT. It is translated as CASSPGGGYTGELFF.

CDR3 protein: CASSLEGGYEQYF. The CDR3 nucleotides read TGTGCCAGCAGCTTAGAGGGGGGCTACGAGCAGTACTTC. The chain employs TRBV7-8 and TRBJ2-7; tentatively, D is TRBD1 or TRBD2 (6 bases each). V was shortened by 1 base and J by 3 bases, with 7 bases between the two germline ends. The CDR3 loop spans 13 amino acids. CDR1 and CDR2 from the germline V gene are SGHVS and FQNEAQ.

The V and J genes are TRBV24-1 and TRBJ1-1, with D uncertain. The CDR3 loop spans 13 amino acids. V lost 6 bases and J 1 base, leaving 8 bases between the germline ends. Germline V CDR1 and CDR2: KGHDR, SFDVKD. CDR3 sequence reads: CATSKWPNTEAFF. The CDR3 region has the DNA TGTGCCACCAGTAAGTGGCCGAACACTGAAGCTTTCTTT.